The clone carrying this T cell receptor beta chain was detected a few times. Its antigen remains unidentified. This entry comes from a study of T-cell memory formation after mild COVID-19. A single record per CDR3 protein comes from TCRdb applying MiXCR to the 5' RACE reads. The profile shows fewer than 140,000 distinct CDR3 sequences, about a sixth of them singletons. Whole-study findings and limits: Clones that contracted clustered mainly in CM and EM if CD4+ and in EMRA if CD8+.

Sequenced: PBMCs or a T cell subset sorted from them (not recorded which). The clonotype was recovered from an adult woman who had mild COVID-19 (a few samples of this study predate the infection). Cell type and time point are not known.

This CDR3 reads CASSQTWTYEQYF. The CDR3 DNA sequence: TGTGCCAGCAGCCAGACGTGGACATACGAGCAGTACTTC. The chain employs TRBV7-2 and TRBJ2-7; weak D call: TRBD1 (5 bases). V was trimmed by 5 bases and J by 4 bases, leaving 12 bases between them. Germline V lookup: CDR1 SGHTA, CDR2 FQGNSA. CDR3 size: 13 residues. The full variable domain, in which reference TRBV7-2 and TRBJ2-7 provide the parts outside the CDR3, is GAGVSQSPSNKVTEKGKDVELRCDPISGHTALYWYRQSLGQGLEFLIYFQGNSAPDKSGLPSDRFSAERTGGSVSTLTIQRTQQEDSAVYLCASSQTWTYEQYFGPGTRLTVT.